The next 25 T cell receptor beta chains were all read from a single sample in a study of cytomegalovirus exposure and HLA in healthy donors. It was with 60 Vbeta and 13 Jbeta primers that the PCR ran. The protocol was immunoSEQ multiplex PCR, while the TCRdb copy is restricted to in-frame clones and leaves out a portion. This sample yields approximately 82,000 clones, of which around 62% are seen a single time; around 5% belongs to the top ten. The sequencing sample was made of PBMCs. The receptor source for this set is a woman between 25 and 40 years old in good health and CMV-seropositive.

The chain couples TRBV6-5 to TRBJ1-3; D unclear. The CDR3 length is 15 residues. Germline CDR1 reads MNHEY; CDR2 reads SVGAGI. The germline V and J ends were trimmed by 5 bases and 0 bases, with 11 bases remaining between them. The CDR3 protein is CASSGLMSSGNTIYF. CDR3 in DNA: TGTGCCAGCAGTGGACTGATGAGCTCTGGAAACACCATATATTTT.

CDR3 sequence (DNA): TGTGCCAGCAGCAAAGTTGAGACAGGGCCGCGCTCTGGGGCCAACGTCCTGACTTTC. Translation gives CASSKVETGPRSGANVLTF. The V and J genes are TRBV21-1 and TRBJ2-6; the table gives TRBD1 as D, unverified against the DNA. TRBV21-1 is marked as a pseudogene. The CDR3 is made up of 19 amino acids.

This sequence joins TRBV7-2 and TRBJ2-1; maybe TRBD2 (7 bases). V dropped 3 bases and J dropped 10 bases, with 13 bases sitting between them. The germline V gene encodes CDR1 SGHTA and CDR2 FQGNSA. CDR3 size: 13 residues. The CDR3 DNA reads TGTGCCAGCAGCTTTATGGAGGGGGGGGAGCAGTTCTTC. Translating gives CASSFMEGGEQFF.

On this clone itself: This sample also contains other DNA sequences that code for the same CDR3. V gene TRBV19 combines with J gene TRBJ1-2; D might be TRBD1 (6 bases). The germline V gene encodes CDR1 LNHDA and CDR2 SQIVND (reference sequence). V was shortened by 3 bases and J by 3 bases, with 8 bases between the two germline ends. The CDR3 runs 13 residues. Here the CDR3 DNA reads TGTGCCAGTAGTATCGGGACATACTATGGCTACACCTTC. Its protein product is CASSIGTYYGYTF.

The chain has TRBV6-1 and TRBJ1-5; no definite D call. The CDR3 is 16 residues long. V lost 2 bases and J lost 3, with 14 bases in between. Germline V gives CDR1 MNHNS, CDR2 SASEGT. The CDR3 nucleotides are TGTGCCAGCAGTGAACTACTCCTAAAGTCCAATCAGCCCCAGCATTTT. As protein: CASSELLLKSNQPQHF.

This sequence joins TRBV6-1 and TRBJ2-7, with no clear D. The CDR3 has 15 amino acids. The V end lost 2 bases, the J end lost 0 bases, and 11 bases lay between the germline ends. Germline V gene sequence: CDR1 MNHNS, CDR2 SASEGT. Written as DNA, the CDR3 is TGTGCCAGCAGTGAACATCCCAGATACTCCTACGAGCAGTACTTC. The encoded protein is CASSEHPRYSYEQYF.

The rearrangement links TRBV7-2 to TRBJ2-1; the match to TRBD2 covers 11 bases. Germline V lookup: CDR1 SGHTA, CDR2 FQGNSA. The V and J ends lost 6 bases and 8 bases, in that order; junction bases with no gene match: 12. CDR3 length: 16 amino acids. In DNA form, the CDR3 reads TGTGCCAGCAGTATAGACCTTAGCGGGGGGGCTTATGAGCAGTTCTTC. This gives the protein CASSIDLSGGAYEQFF. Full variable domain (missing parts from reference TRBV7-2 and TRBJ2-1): GAGVSQSPSNKVTEKGKDVELRCDPISGHTALYWYRQSLGQGLEFLIYFQGNSAPDKSGLPSDRFSAERTGGSVSTLTIQRTQQEDSAVYLCASSIDLSGGAYEQFFGPGTRLTVL.

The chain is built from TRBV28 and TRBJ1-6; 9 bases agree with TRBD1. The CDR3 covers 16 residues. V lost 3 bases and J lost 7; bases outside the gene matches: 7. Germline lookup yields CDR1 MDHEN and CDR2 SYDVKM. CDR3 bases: TGTGCCAGCAGTTTCTGGGGGACAGGGTGGAATTCACCCCTCCACTTT. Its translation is CASSFWGTGWNSPLHF.

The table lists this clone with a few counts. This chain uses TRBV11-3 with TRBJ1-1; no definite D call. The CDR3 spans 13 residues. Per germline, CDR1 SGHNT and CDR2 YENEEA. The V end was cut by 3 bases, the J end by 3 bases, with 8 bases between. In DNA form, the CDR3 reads TGTGCCAGCAGCTTCGCGAGGGACACTGAAGCTTTCTTT. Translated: CASSFARDTEAFF.

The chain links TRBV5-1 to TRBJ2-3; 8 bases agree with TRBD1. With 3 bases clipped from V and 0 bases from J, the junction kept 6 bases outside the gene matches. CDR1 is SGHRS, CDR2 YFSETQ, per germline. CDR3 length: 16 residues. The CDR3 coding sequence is TGCGCCAGCAGCTCACAGGGGGAAAGCAGCACAGATACGCAGTATTTT. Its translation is CASSSQGESSTDTQYF.

The CDR3 protein is CASSVAGGSPLHF. The CDR3 DNA follows: TGTGCCAGCAGTGTTGCCGGCGGCTCACCCCTCCACTTT. This chain uses TRBV6-1 with TRBJ1-6; D is uncertain. V was clipped by 4 bases and J by 10 bases, with 11 bases between them. The germline gives CDR1 MNHNS, CDR2 SASEGT. The CDR3 is made up of 13 amino acids.

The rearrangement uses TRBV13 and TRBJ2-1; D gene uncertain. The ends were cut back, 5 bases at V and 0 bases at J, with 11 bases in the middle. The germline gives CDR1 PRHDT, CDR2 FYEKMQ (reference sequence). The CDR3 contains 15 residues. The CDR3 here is CASSNSFSSYNEQFF. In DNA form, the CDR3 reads TGTGCCAGCAGCAACAGTTTCAGCTCCTACAATGAGCAGTTCTTC.

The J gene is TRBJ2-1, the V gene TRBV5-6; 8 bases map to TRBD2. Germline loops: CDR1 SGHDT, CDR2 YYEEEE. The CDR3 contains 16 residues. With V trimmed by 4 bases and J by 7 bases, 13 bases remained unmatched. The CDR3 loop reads CASSREVLAGLNEQFF. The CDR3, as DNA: TGTGCCAGCAGCCGGGAGGTGTTAGCGGGGTTAAATGAGCAGTTCTTC.

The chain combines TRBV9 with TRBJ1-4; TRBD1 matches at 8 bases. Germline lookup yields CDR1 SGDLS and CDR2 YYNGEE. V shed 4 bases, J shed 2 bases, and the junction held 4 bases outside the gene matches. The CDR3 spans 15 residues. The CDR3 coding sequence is TGTGCCAGCAGCTCACGACAGGGGACTAATGAAAAACTGTTTTTT. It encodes CASSSRQGTNEKLFF. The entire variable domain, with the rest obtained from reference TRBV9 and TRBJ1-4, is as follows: DSGVTQTPKHLITATGQRVTLRCSPRSGDLSVYWYQQSLDQGLQFLIQYYNGEERAKGNILERFSAQQFPDLHSELNLSSLELGDSALYFCASSSRQGTNEKLFFGSGTQLSVL.

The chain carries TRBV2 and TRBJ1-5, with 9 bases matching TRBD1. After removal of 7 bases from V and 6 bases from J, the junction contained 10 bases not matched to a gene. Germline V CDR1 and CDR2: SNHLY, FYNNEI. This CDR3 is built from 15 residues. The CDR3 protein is CASTITGGGFQPQHF. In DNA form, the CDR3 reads TGTGCCAGCACCATAACAGGGGGCGGATTTCAGCCCCAGCATTTT.

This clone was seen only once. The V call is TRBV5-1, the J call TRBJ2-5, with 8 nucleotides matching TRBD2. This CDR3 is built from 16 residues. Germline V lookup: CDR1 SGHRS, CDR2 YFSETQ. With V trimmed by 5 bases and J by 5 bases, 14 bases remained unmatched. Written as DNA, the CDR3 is TGCGCCAGCAGTAAGCAAGCGGGGGCCCTAGGGGAGACCCAGTACTTC. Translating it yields CASSKQAGALGETQYF.

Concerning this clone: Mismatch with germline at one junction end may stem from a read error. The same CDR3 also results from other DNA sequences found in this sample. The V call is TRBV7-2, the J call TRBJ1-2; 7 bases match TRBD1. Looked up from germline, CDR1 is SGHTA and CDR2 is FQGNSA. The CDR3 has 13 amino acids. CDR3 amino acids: CASSLSGGYGYTF. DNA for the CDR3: TGTGCTAGCAGCTTGTCAGGGGGCTATGGCTACACCTTC.

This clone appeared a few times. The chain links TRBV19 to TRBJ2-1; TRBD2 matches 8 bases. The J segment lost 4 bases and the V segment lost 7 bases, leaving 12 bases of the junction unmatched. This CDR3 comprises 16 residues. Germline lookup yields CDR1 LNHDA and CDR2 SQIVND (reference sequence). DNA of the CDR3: TGTGCCAGTACCGGGCTGACTAGCGCCTCGTACAATGAGCAGTTCTTC. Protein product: CASTGLTSASYNEQFF.

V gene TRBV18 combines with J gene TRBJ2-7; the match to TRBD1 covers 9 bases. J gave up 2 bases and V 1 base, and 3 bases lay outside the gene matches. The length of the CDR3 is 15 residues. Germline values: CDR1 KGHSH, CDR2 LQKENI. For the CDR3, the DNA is TGTGCCAGCTCACCACAGGGACAGGGCCCCTACGAGCAGTACTTC. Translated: CASSPQGQGPYEQYF.

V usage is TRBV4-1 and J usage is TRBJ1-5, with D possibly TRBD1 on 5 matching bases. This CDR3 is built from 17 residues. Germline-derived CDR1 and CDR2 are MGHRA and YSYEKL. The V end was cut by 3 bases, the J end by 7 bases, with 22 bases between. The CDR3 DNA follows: TGCGCCAGCAGCCACGGGGGGTTAGGCAGACGGGAACAGCCCCAGCATTTT. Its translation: CASSHGGLGRREQPQHF.

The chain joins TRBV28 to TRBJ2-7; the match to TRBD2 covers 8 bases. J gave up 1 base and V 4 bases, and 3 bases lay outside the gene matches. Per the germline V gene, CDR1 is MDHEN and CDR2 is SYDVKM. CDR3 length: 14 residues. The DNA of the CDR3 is TGTGCCAGCAGTTACTCTAGCGGGTCCTACGAGCAGTACTTC. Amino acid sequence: CASSYSSGSYEQYF.

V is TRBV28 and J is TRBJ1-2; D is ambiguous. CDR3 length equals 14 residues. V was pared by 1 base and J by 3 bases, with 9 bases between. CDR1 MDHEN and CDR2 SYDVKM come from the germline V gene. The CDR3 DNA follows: TGTGCCAGCAGTTTATCCGGGAGACACTATGGCTACACCTTC. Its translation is CASSLSGRHYGYTF.

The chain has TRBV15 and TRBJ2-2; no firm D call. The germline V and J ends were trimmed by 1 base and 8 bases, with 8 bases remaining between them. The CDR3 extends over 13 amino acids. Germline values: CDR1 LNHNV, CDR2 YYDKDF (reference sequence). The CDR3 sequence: CATSRVAVGELFF. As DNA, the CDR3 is TGTGCCACCAGCAGAGTTGCGGTGGGGGAGCTGTTTTTT.

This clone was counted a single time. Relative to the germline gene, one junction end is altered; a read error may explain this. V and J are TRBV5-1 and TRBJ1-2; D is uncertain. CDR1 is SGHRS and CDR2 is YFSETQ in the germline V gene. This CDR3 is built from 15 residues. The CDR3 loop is CASSLETRSNYGHTF. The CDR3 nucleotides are TGCGCCAGCAGCTTGGAAACACGGAGTAACTATGGCCACACCTTC.

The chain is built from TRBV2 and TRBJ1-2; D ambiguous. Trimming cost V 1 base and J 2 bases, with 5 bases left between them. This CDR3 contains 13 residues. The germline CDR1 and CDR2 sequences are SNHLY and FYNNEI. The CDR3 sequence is CASSEVTNYGYTF. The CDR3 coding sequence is TGTGCCAGCAGTGAAGTTACAAACTATGGCTACACCTTC.